The source of this T cell receptor beta chain is a study of shared clonotypes between healthy human individuals. Broader study findings: Shared clonotypes across all four donors exceeded non-shared ones in generation probability.

Profiled with immunoSEQ multiplex PCR; TCRdb holds only in-frame clones, not every one. The data show approximately 2.1 million clones, over 85% seen once. CDR1 and CDR2 from the germline V gene are SGHTA and FQGTGA. The CDR3 contains 14 residues. With V trimmed by 5 bases and J by 2 bases, 2 bases remained unmatched. As to this clone: Its antigen remains unknown.

The specimen sequenced was naive CD4+ T cells from PBMCs. Subset denoted: CD45RA+ positively selected. The J gene is TRBJ2-5, the V gene TRBV7-3, with 10 nucleotides matching TRBD2. This receptor was identified in a man younger than 30 in good health. Some clones in this sample may be carry-over from other donors' samples. The CDR3 region is CASSPTSGQETQYF. The CDR3 DNA sequence: TGTGCCAGCAGCCCGACTAGCGGGCAAGAGACCCAGTACTTC.